This T cell receptor (beta chain) was documented in a study of blood T cells in healthy people across ages. Study observations and caveats: Older age went with lower TCR beta diversity per million T cells, in a roughly linear way.

This clonotype was observed a handful of times. The target antigen is unknown. CDR1 and CDR2 (germline): SGHRS, YFSETQ. CDR3 length equals 14 residues. V was trimmed by 4 bases and J by 4 bases, leaving 13 bases between them. Primed by a sample-barcoded 5' primer and a J-beta primer mix, a second PCR proceeded for 7 to 11 cycles. From the 5' RACE reads, TCRdb called clonotypes with MiXCR, one entry per CDR3 protein. The data hold 500,000 to 550,000 distinct CDR3 sequences, with 20% to 30% observed a single time. This sample also belongs to another study, concerning T cells of mothers and their children. In that study: cDNA was made from all extracted RNA, 1.5 ug per 15 ul.

The chain recombines TRBV5-1 with TRBJ2-3, with D unresolved. The TCR comes from a boy between 10 and 17 years old in good health. Sequencing was performed on blood. The DNA of the CDR3 is TGCGCCAGCAGCGCCCGACTTTTCGCAGATACGCAGTATTTT. As protein: CASSARLFADTQYF.